This entry features one T cell receptor beta chain sequence. This sample is part of a study of CD8 T cells in ankylosing spondylitis. Using its own MiXCR run on the 5' RACE reads, TCRdb lists one record per CDR3 protein. Of over 150,000 distinct CDR3 sequences in the sample, around 13% were seen once. V was clipped by 4 bases and J by 12 bases, with 10 bases between them. The V gene's germline CDR1 is SNHLY and CDR2 FYNNEI. The CDR3 has 11 amino acids. The clonotype was recovered from a male donor with ankylosing spondylitis or in good health (not recorded which). Sequenced sample: blood, either unsorted or a sorted T cell fraction (not recorded which). V usage is TRBV2 and J usage is TRBJ1-5, with D tentatively TRBD1 (5 bases). Here the CDR3 DNA reads TGTGCCAGCAGTGTCCCGGGGGACCAGCATTTT. Protein: CASSVPGDQHF.